The source of this T cell receptor (beta chain) is a study of T cell responses to AZD1222 COVID-19 vaccine. TCRdb keeps only in-frame clones here, not all; method: immunoSEQ multiplex PCR. The sample has about 130,000 clones; roughly 91% are singletons. This clone was recorded only once. Its antigen is unidentified. CDR3 length: 18 residues. V gave up 5 bases and J gave up 2 bases; unmatched junction bases: 12. CDR1 and CDR2 from the germline V gene are KGHSH and LQKENI. Second doses at about 4 or about 12 weeks were pooled. The study's findings and limits: Spike as a whole was targeted by vaccine-associated CD4 TCRs, dominant at 160-218 and 743-854.

This receptor was taken from an adult who received the AZD1222 COVID-19 vaccine. This chain links TRBV18 with TRBJ2-1; 10 bases map to TRBD2. This specimen was peripheral blood, taken 28 days after the second AZD1222 dose. The CDR3 region is CASSATDSGRIAYNEQFF. CDR3 in DNA: TGTGCCAGCTCAGCTACCGATAGCGGGAGGATTGCCTACAATGAGCAGTTCTTC. Full variable domain (remainder filled in from reference TRBV18 and TRBJ2-1): NAGVMQNPRHLVRRRGQEARLRCSPMKGHSHVYWYRQLPEEGLKFMVYLQKENIIDESGMPKERFSAEFPKEGPSILRIQQVVRGDSAAYFCASSATDSGRIAYNEQFFGPGTRLTVL.